The 22 T cell receptor beta chains in this list originate from one sample, sequenced in a study of Graves' ophthalmopathy and Graves' hyperthyroidism (dated by TCRdb to between 2017 and 2018). Instrument on record: Illumina HiSeq 2000. TCR beta CDR3 regions were amplified from RNA transcripts for repertoire sequencing. The first round was an RT-PCR using HTBI primers with the Qiagen OneStep RT-PCR kit, and this first round was followed by a second-round multiplex PCR, then size selection and purification. The public reads were run again by TCRdb, first through fastp at Q25 and then through MiXCR, and only productive beta chains were kept. Each entry merges the rows of one CDR3 protein and shows their most common DNA and genes. This sample holds 600,000 to 700,000 distinct CDR3 sequences; 35% to 50% were observed only once. 3.3% of the sample rests with the top ten. The sequenced sample was peripheral blood. The receptors come from an adult man with Graves' ophthalmopathy.

This clonotype was seen ten or more times. The chain recombines TRBV20-1 with TRBJ1-3, with D unresolved. The germline V and J ends were trimmed by 0 bases and 0 bases, with 3 bases remaining between them. The CDR3 has 13 residues. From germline, CDR1 is DFQATT and CDR2 SNEGSKA (reference sequence). The DNA for the CDR3 is TGCAGTGCTAGAGAGTACTCTGGAAACACCATATATTTT. It encodes CSAREYSGNTIYF.

V usage is TRBV10-3 and J usage is TRBJ1-2; tentatively, D is TRBD1 (5 bases). The CDR3 extends over 13 amino acids. Looked up from germline, CDR1 is ENHRY and CDR2 is SYGVKD. V was shortened by 4 bases and J by 4 bases, with 10 bases between the two germline ends. CDR3 region: CAISAPGGYGYTF. CDR3 sequence (DNA): TGTGCCATCAGTGCCCCCGGGGGCTATGGCTACACCTTC.

The chain joins TRBV5-4 to TRBJ2-6; 10 nucleotides match TRBD1. The germline CDR1 and CDR2 sequences are SGHNT and YYREEE (reference sequence). Trimming cost V 4 bases and J 4 bases; bases outside gene matches: 8. The CDR3 sequence is 17 residues long. The CDR3 sequence: CASSPTGGAGGANVLTF. The CDR3 nucleotides are TGTGCCAGCAGCCCGACAGGGGGCGCTGGCGGGGCCAACGTCCTGACTTTC.

The genes are TRBV10-3 and TRBJ2-1; a possible D gene is TRBD2 (6 bases). The germline V gene encodes CDR1 ENHRY and CDR2 SYGVKD. V lost 6 bases to trimming and J lost 4 bases, with 25 bases between them. The CDR3 runs to 18 residues. CDR3 loop: CAIRISTGSGRNYNEQFF. CDR3 nucleotides: TGTGCCATCAGGATATCTACCGGTAGCGGAAGAAATTACAATGAGCAGTTCTTC.

The gene calls are TRBV4-3 and TRBJ1-5; 10 nucleotides agree with TRBD1. The CDR3 has 16 residues. Trimming removed 0 bases from V and 8 bases from J; junction bases left unmatched: 7. The germline gives CDR1 LGHNA, CDR2 YSLEER. The DNA for the CDR3 is TGCGCCAGCAGCCAAGATCTAGGGACAGGGGAAGAGCCCCAGCATTTT. Translated: CASSQDLGTGEEPQHF.

The CDR3 sequence is CSVAPRLASYNEQYF. The DNA of the CDR3 is TGCAGCGTTGCGCCGCGTCTAGCCTCCTACAATGAGCAGTACTTC. The V gene is TRBV29-1, the J gene TRBJ2-7, with D perhaps matching TRBD2 (5 bases). Trimming stripped 4 bases from V and 7 bases from J, with 23 bases between. This CDR3 contains 15 residues. CDR1 SQVTM and CDR2 ANQGSEA come from the germline V gene.

The chain couples TRBV29-1 to TRBJ1-5; D gene uncertain. Trimming took off 8 bases at V and 5 bases at J, with 7 bases between the two ends. CDR3 length: 10 residues. CDR1 and CDR2 from the germline V gene are SQVTM and ANQGSEA. The chain's CDR3 is CSLAYQPQHF. CDR3 nucleotides: TGCAGCTTAGCCTATCAGCCCCAGCATTTT.

In this sample, this clonotype turned up a few times. This chain joins TRBV3-1 and TRBJ1-3, with D perhaps TRBD1 (5 bases). This CDR3 region has 15 residues. CDR1 and CDR2 from the germline V gene are LGHDT and YNNKEL (reference sequence). V was shortened by 0 bases and J by 3 bases, with 9 bases between the two germline ends. CDR3 sequence reads: CASSQDGGSGNTIYF. CDR3 coding DNA: TGTGCCAGCAGCCAAGATGGGGGTAGTGGAAACACCATATATTTT.

The rearrangement joins TRBV5-1 to TRBJ2-7; TRBD1 is a possible D gene (7 bases). V was clipped by 4 bases and J by 2 bases, with 13 bases between them. Looked up from germline, CDR1 is SGHRS and CDR2 is YFSETQ. The CDR3 is 14 amino acids. CDR3 residues: CASSGGDSAYEQYF. DNA for the CDR3: TGCGCCAGCAGCGGAGGGGACAGCGCCTACGAGCAGTACTTC.

The chain recombines TRBV19 with TRBJ2-3; 8 nucleotides align to TRBD1. The CDR3 contains 15 residues. Looked up from germline, CDR1 is LNHDA and CDR2 is SQIVND (reference sequence). V shed 6 bases, J shed 4 bases, and the junction held 9 bases outside the gene matches. CDR3 region: CASRYDGTGADTQYF. CDR3 DNA: TGTGCCAGTAGGTACGACGGGACAGGAGCAGATACGCAGTATTTT. The full variable domain, rest sourced from reference TRBV19 and TRBJ2-3, is DGGITQSPKYLFRKEGQNVTLSCEQNLNHDAMYWYRQDPGQGLRLIYYSQIVNDFQKGDIAEGYSVSREKKESFPLTVTSAQKNPTAFYLCASRYDGTGADTQYFGPGTRLTVL.

A remark on this clonotype: The junction departs from germline at one end; a sequencing error may be responsible. In nucleotides, the CDR3 is TGTGCCAGCAGCTTAACGGCAAGCAATCAGTCCCAGCATTTT. Its translation is CASSLTASNQSQHF. The V call is TRBV7-3, the J call TRBJ1-5; D remains unclear. This CDR3 contains 14 residues. The germline V gene encodes CDR1 SGHTA and CDR2 FQGTGA.

Concerning this clonotype: A read error may explain this, as a much larger clone is one base away. V and J are TRBV20-1 and TRBJ2-2; no reliable D call. The V gene's germline CDR1 is DFQATT and CDR2 SNEGSKA (reference sequence). This CDR3 contains 15 residues. The CDR3 DNA sequence: TGCAATGCTAGAGCGTCAGGCCGTTGGACCGGGGAGCTGTTTTTT. It specifies CNARASGRWTGELFF.

This clonotype has ten or more counts. This chain uses TRBV12-3 or TRBV12-4 with TRBJ1-3; D may be TRBD1 (6 bases). Trimming cost V 5 bases and J 9 bases, with 17 bases left between them. The CDR3 runs 14 residues. CDR3: CASSLTGPVATIYF. DNA for the CDR3: TGTGCCAGCAGTCTGACAGGTCCGGTTGCCACCATATATTTT.

This clonotype has a count of ten or more. This chain uses TRBV29-1 with TRBJ2-2; D may be TRBD1 (7 bases). The germline gives CDR1 SQVTM, CDR2 ANQGSEA. The CDR3 has 13 residues. Trimming stripped 6 bases from V and 4 bases from J, with 12 bases between. For the CDR3, the DNA is TGCAGCGTGCGGGACAGCTTCACCGGGGAGCTGTTTTTT. This sequence encodes CSVRDSFTGELFF.

This clonotype showed up many times. V gene TRBV5-1 combines with J gene TRBJ2-5, with D hard to call. V was clipped by 0 bases and J by 1 base, with 10 bases between them. From germline, CDR1 is SGHRS and CDR2 YFSETQ. This CDR3 comprises 15 residues. The CDR3 sequence is CASSLGTATQETQYF. DNA for the CDR3: TGCGCCAGCAGCTTGGGAACAGCGACCCAAGAGACCCAGTACTTC. Using reference TRBV5-1 and TRBJ2-5 for the parts outside the CDR3, the full variable domain is KAGVTQTPRYLIKTRGQQVTLSCSPISGHRSVSWYQQTPGQGLQFLFEYFSETQRNKGNFPGRFSGRQFSNSRSEMNVSTLELGDSALYLCASSLGTATQETQYFGPGTRLLVL.

The sample holds a few counts of this clonotype. The CDR3 here is CANKEDRVTEAFF. In nucleotides, the CDR3 is TGTGCCAATAAAGAAGACAGGGTTACTGAAGCTTTCTTT. V and J are TRBV19 and TRBJ1-1, with TRBD1 identical over 7 bases. Germline CDR1 LNHDA, CDR2 SQIVND (reference sequence). The junction had 10 bases not matched to a gene; V was cut back by 10 bases and J by 5 bases. The CDR3 is 13 residues long.

This clonotype has at least ten counts. The junction differs from germline at one of its ends, possibly a read error. The V gene is TRBV10-3, the J gene TRBJ2-6, with no clear D. The CDR3 is made up of 15 amino acids. CDR1 ENHRY and CDR2 SYGVKD come from the germline V gene. Here the CDR3 DNA reads TGTGCCAGCAGTTACACGGAATCTGGGGCCAACGTCCTGACTTTC. Its translation: CASSYTESGANVLTF.

The rearrangement links TRBV10-3 to TRBJ1-2; TRBD1 agrees at 9 bases. The V gene end was trimmed by 6 bases and the J gene end by 5 bases; junction bases not matched to a gene: 4. The CDR3 extends over 13 amino acids. CDR1 and CDR2 (germline): ENHRY, SYGVKD. The CDR3 coding sequence is TGTGCCATCAGGGGACAGGGTTTTTATGGCTACACCTTC. Translating gives CAIRGQGFYGYTF.

The chain combines TRBV19 with TRBJ1-2; D remains ambiguous. The CDR3 length is 11 residues. Between the trimmed V and J ends, which lost 3 bases and 8 bases, there was a span of 7 bases. Germline CDR1 is LNHDA and CDR2 is SQIVND (reference sequence). CDR3 bases: TGTGCCAGTAGTATGCACGGGGGCTACACCTTC. This translates into CASSMHGGYTF.

This clonotype was counted many times. This chain uses TRBV7-2 with TRBJ1-2; 7 bases are shared with TRBD1. CDR3 length: 12 amino acids. V lost 6 bases to trimming and J lost 7 bases; unmatched junction nucleotides: 5. Looked up from germline, CDR1 is SGHTA and CDR2 is FQGNSA. CDR3 in amino acids: CASRQGMSGYTF. The CDR3, as DNA: TGTGCCAGCAGACAGGGGATGAGTGGCTACACCTTC.

The table lists this clonotype with many counts. This chain uses TRBV5-1 with TRBJ2-5, with D perhaps TRBD1 (6 bases). The germline V gene has CDR1 SGHRS and CDR2 YFSETQ. V lost 3 bases to trimming and J lost 5 bases, with 14 bases between them. This CDR3 is 14 amino acids long. The CDR3 spells CASSSRGSAETQYF. The CDR3 nucleotides are TGCGCCAGCAGCTCGAGGGGGAGCGCGGAGACCCAGTACTTC. The full variable domain, its missing parts supplied by reference TRBV5-1 and TRBJ2-5, is KAGVTQTPRYLIKTRGQQVTLSCSPISGHRSVSWYQQTPGQGLQFLFEYFSETQRNKGNFPGRFSGRQFSNSRSEMNVSTLELGDSALYLCASSSRGSAETQYFGPGTRLLVL.

This clonotype came up many times. The chain carries TRBV12-3 or TRBV12-4 and TRBJ1-6, with D hard to call. The CDR3 extends over 15 amino acids. V lost 9 bases and J 0 bases, leaving 12 bases between the germline ends. The CDR3 nucleotides read TGTGCCAGTTTGGAGTCCAGCTCCTATAATTCACCCCTCCACTTT. Protein product: CASLESSSYNSPLHF.